This passage covers 18 T cell receptor beta chains from one sample sequenced in a study of T cells in tuberculosis. Here immunoSEQ multiplex PCR was the method, and the copy in TCRdb shows in-frame clones only, minus some. The sample records fewer than 55,000 clones, roughly 96% being singletons. Sequencing was carried out using PBMCs. Receptors were obtained from a donor between 5 and 29 years old with latent tuberculosis or without tuberculosis infection.

In nucleotides, the CDR3 is TGTGCCACCAGCAGAGATATGCCTGGGGGAGGGAGGAACAATGAGCAGTTCTTC. Amino acid sequence: CATSRDMPGGGRNNEQFF. The J gene is TRBJ2-1, the V gene TRBV15; TRBD2 matches at 7 bases. V lost 0 bases and J lost 5; bases outside the gene matches: 13. This CDR3 has 18 residues. CDR1 LNHNV and CDR2 YYDKDF come from the germline V gene (reference sequence).

The gene calls are TRBV15 and TRBJ2-1, with D hard to call. V lost 1 base and J 8 bases, leaving 15 bases between the germline ends. This CDR3 spans 15 amino acids. Germline-derived CDR1 and CDR2 are LNHNV and YYDKDF (reference sequence). The CDR3 is CATSRAGTLTHEQFF. The CDR3 DNA is TGTGCCACCAGCAGAGCAGGTACGCTTACACATGAGCAGTTCTTC.

V and J are TRBV9 and TRBJ1-3, with a tentative D call TRBD1 (6 bases). Germline values: CDR1 SGDLS, CDR2 YYNGEE. Trimming removed 7 bases from V and 4 bases from J, with 9 bases in between. This CDR3 is 12 amino acids long. As DNA, the CDR3 is TGTGCCAGCGGTCAGGGGGGAAACACCATATATTTT. Its translation: CASGQGGNTIYF.

The genes are TRBV27 and TRBJ2-1, with 9 bases that match TRBD2. The V segment lost 3 bases and the J segment 0 bases; nucleotides outside the gene matches: 6. CDR3 length: 17 residues. Germline V lookup: CDR1 MNHEY, CDR2 SMNVEV (reference sequence). The CDR3 DNA is TGTGCCAGCAGTTTGCGGGGGGGCTGGGCCTCCTACAATGAGCAGTTCTTC. Encoded protein: CASSLRGGWASYNEQFF.

This clone occurred once. The rearrangement joins TRBV25-1 to TRBJ1-4; a possible D gene is TRBD1 (5 bases). The CDR3 length is 15 residues. V was pared by 4 bases and J by 8 bases, with 17 bases between. Looked up from germline, CDR1 is MGHDK and CDR2 is SYGVNS. CDR3 region: CASSAFAGGGEKLFF. The CDR3 bases are TGTGCCAGCAGTGCCTTCGCCGGGGGAGGAGAAAAACTGTTTTTT.

This chain uses TRBV11-2 with TRBJ2-7; weak D call: TRBD1 (5 bases). V lost 2 bases to trimming and J lost 0 bases, with 8 bases between them. Germline V gives CDR1 SGHAT, CDR2 FQNNGV. The CDR3 is 14 amino acids. CDR3 DNA sequence: TGTGCCAGCAGCTTACAGGGTACCTCCTACGAGCAGTACTTC. This codes for CASSLQGTSYEQYF.

The chain uses TRBV6-4 and TRBJ2-2; 9 bases agree with TRBD2. V lost 0 bases and J lost 4; bases outside the gene matches: 0. Germline lookup yields CDR1 MRHNA and CDR2 SNTAGT. This CDR3 spans 15 amino acids. CDR3 sequence reads: CASSDSSGSTGELFF. The CDR3 nucleotides are TGTGCCAGCAGTGACTCTAGCGGGAGCACCGGGGAGCTGTTTTTT.

V gene TRBV14 combines with J gene TRBJ2-7, with no clear D. V was trimmed by 2 bases and J by 4 bases, leaving 12 bases between them. Germline V gene sequence: CDR1 SGHDN, CDR2 FVKESK. CDR3 length: 14 amino acids. The CDR3 nucleotides read TGTGCCAGCAGCCAATTTCGTGAGGCTTACGAGCAGTACTTC. It specifies CASSQFREAYEQYF.

The chain uses TRBV7-2 and TRBJ1-4; D might be TRBD1 (6 bases). Germline V lookup: CDR1 SGHTA, CDR2 FQGNSA. The CDR3 consists of 15 residues. The ends were cut back, 4 bases at V and 8 bases at J, with 17 bases in the middle. The CDR3 bases are TGTGCCAGCAGCTCACACAGGGCCGCAGGGGAAAAACTGTTTTTT. Its protein product is CASSSHRAAGEKLFF. Based on the CDR3 plus reference TRBV7-2 and TRBJ1-4, the full variable domain is GAGVSQSPSNKVTEKGKDVELRCDPISGHTALYWYRQSLGQGLEFLIYFQGNSAPDKSGLPSDRFSAERTGGSVSTLTIQRTQQEDSAVYLCASSSHRAAGEKLFFGSGTQLSVL.

The CDR3 DNA is TGTGCCAGCAGCCCAATGGTCTCGGCCGGGGAGCTGTTTTTT. It is translated as CASSPMVSAGELFF. The J gene is TRBJ2-2, the V gene TRBV7-2, with D unresolved. CDR1 is SGHTA, CDR2 FQGNSA, per germline. V was cut by 5 bases and J by 6 bases, with 13 bases left in between. This CDR3 spans 14 amino acids.

This chain uses TRBV19 with TRBJ1-1; 7 nucleotides agree with TRBD1. In germline, CDR1 is LNHDA, CDR2 SQIVND (reference sequence). Trimming took 6 bases from V and 6 from J; bases not matched to a gene: 19. The CDR3 extends over 17 amino acids. The CDR3 here is CASSQDPTRQGTPEAFF. The CDR3 DNA is TGTGCCAGTAGCCAAGACCCCACTAGACAGGGAACCCCTGAAGCTTTCTTT. The full variable domain, completed using reference TRBV19 and TRBJ1-1, is DGGITQSPKYLFRKEGQNVTLSCEQNLNHDAMYWYRQDPGQGLRLIYYSQIVNDFQKGDIAEGYSVSREKKESFPLTVTSAQKNPTAFYLCASSQDPTRQGTPEAFFGQGTRLTVV.

This chain uses TRBV7-9 with TRBJ2-7; perhaps TRBD2 as D (5 bases). Looked up from germline, CDR1 is SEHNR and CDR2 is FQNEAQ (reference sequence). The CDR3 has 14 amino acids. Trimming removed 4 bases at V and 6 bases at J, with 16 bases between. The CDR3 nucleotides read TGTGCCAGCAGCTGGATAGGGAACGAGGGCGAGCAGTACTTC. Translating gives CASSWIGNEGEQYF.

This chain connects TRBV6-1 to TRBJ1-5; 8 bases are a match to TRBD1. The J segment lost 11 bases and the V segment lost 2 bases, leaving 17 bases of the junction unmatched. The CDR3 is 17 residues long. The germline V gene encodes CDR1 MNHNS and CDR2 SASEGT. The CDR3 region has the DNA TGTGCCAGCAGTGAACCCTTTAGACAGGGGAGGCATAGGGCCCAGCATTTT. Translating it yields CASSEPFRQGRHRAQHF.

V usage is TRBV5-4 and J usage is TRBJ2-3, with 15 bases identical to TRBD2. In germline, CDR1 is SGHNT, CDR2 YYREEE (reference sequence). V gave up 4 bases and J gave up 6 bases; unmatched junction bases: 6. The CDR3 has 16 residues. This CDR3 is CASSPGLAGGGDTQYF. CDR3 sequence (DNA): TGTGCCAGCAGCCCGGGACTAGCGGGGGGAGGGGATACGCAGTATTTT.

The chain couples TRBV2 to TRBJ2-3; 13 nucleotides match TRBD2. Germline assignment: CDR1 SNHLY and CDR2 FYNNEI. V lost 5 bases, J lost 6 bases, and 8 bases stayed unmatched. The CDR3 loop spans 16 amino acids. The CDR3 reads CASSPGLAGELDTQYF. The CDR3 DNA sequence: TGTGCCAGCAGTCCCGGACTAGCGGGGGAACTCGATACGCAGTATTTT.

This sequence joins TRBV11-2 and TRBJ1-2, with 7 bases identical to TRBD1. The CDR3 has 12 amino acids. From germline, CDR1 is SGHAT and CDR2 FQNNGV. Trimming at V came to 5 bases and at J to 4 bases, leaving 1 base not matched to a gene. CDR3 loop: CASSDRAYGYTF. Here the CDR3 DNA reads TGTGCCAGCAGCGACAGGGCCTATGGCTACACCTTC.

The chain is built from TRBV5-6 and TRBJ2-7; the match to TRBD1 covers 12 bases. The CDR3 consists of 13 residues. Germline V lookup: CDR1 SGHDT, CDR2 YYEEEE. V gave up 5 bases and J gave up 6 bases; unmatched junction bases: 3. Here the CDR3 DNA reads TGTGCCAGCAGTTGGGGACAGGGGGCCGAGCAGTACTTC. This translates into CASSWGQGAEQYF.

This chain joins TRBV27 and TRBJ2-3; possible D gene TRBD2, 5 bases. Germline CDR1 MNHEY, CDR2 SMNVEV (reference sequence). With 5 bases removed from V and 4 bases from J, the gap between germline ends came to 13 bases. The CDR3 is 14 amino acids. In DNA, the CDR3 is TGTGCCAGCAGTCCCGAGGGTAGCGCAGATACGCAGTATTTT. Protein: CASSPEGSADTQYF.